This TCR beta chain appears in the sequencing data of a study of patients and donors after allogeneic stem cell transplantation. In TCRdb, the RT-PCR reads were re-called with MiXCR into one record per CDR3 protein. The sample includes about 200,000 distinct CDR3 sequences, around 40% seen only once; the top ten take 11%. Trimming stripped 4 bases from V and 6 bases from J, with 19 bases between. This CDR3 contains 16 residues. Germline V gives CDR1 SGHKS, CDR2 YYEKEE (reference sequence). This clonotype was seen a few times. Sequencing was performed on blood, either unsorted or a sorted T cell fraction (not recorded which). The source is a human donor who was either an allogeneic HSCT recipient or a stem cell or donor lymphocyte infusion donor (not recorded which). It is not recorded whose cells these are; they may come from a transplant donor. J is TRBJ2-2 and V is TRBV5-5, with D perhaps TRBD1 (6 bases). The CDR3 region has the DNA TGTGCCAGCAGCCTAAGCACAGGGAAGTGGGCCGGGGAGCTGTTTTTT. It encodes CASSLSTGKWAGELFF.